A selection of T cell receptor beta chains follows, all from one sample in a study of OX40 agonist ivuxolimab in advanced cancers. Libraries were prepared by immunoSEQ multiplex PCR; TCRdb keeps only in-frame clonotypes and omits some of them. Among tens of thousands of clones listed, 70% to 90% were seen once. Here the sequenced sample was CD4+ or CD8+ T cells sorted from blood, taken in a trial of the OX40 agonist ivuxolimab. Receptor source: an adult with an advanced solid tumor such as melanoma, head and neck, liver or kidney cancer. Each CDR3 is given with its conserved first and last residue. The order of the fields is CDR3 protein, V gene, J gene.

CDR3: CASSDFKANSYNEQFF
V: TRBV10-1
J: TRBJ2-1

CDR3: CASSDSPRGLLETQYF
V: TRBV7-9
J: TRBJ2-5

CDR3: CASSLWWQKNNEQFF
V: TRBV5-4
J: TRBJ2-1

CDR3: CASSIQSGVNTEAFF
V: TRBV6-1
J: TRBJ1-1

CDR3: CAWRRVGNMNTEAFF
V: TRBV30
J: TRBJ1-1

CDR3: CASSLRLAGGPGTKNIQYF
V: TRBV5-5
J: TRBJ2-4

CDR3: CAWSEGLNIVTDTQYF
V: TRBV30
J: TRBJ2-3

CDR3: CASSRTGANYEQYF
V: TRBV7-2
J: TRBJ2-7

CDR3: CASSLGTGRFQPQHF
V: TRBV5-1
J: TRBJ1-5

CDR3: CASSPGTSGRLETQYF
V: TRBV18
J: TRBJ2-5

CDR3: CASRNDRHSYEQYF
V: TRBV6-6
J: TRBJ2-7

CDR3: CASSEAWTREQYF
V: TRBV6-1
J: TRBJ2-7

CDR3: CASSPPGGLAGSNEQFF
V: TRBV18
J: TRBJ2-1

CDR3: CASSQEEKGSTEAFF
V: TRBV4-2
J: TRBJ1-1

CDR3: CASSFNLPGPSGSYEQYF
V: TRBV11-3
J: TRBJ2-7

CDR3: CASSRGVGSFSYEQYF
V: TRBV5-4
J: TRBJ2-7

CDR3: CASSQDGGKETQYF
V: TRBV4-1
J: TRBJ2-5

CDR3: CASSPPGQRNTGELFF
V: TRBV18
J: TRBJ2-2

CDR3: CASSLDRTPPVNTEAFF
V: TRBV28
J: TRBJ1-1

CDR3: CASTSQYEQYF
V: TRBV11-2
J: TRBJ2-7

CDR3: CASSSQTGTEAFF
V: TRBV19
J: TRBJ1-1

CDR3: CASSDVLYEQYF
V: TRBV6-4
J: TRBJ2-7

CDR3: CAIRHPNWDTGELFF
V: TRBV10-3
J: TRBJ2-2

CDR3: CASSPGLAGRETQYF
V: TRBV7-2
J: TRBJ2-5

CDR3: CASWRVSGMQQFTDTQYF
V: TRBV5-8
J: TRBJ2-3

CDR3: CASSRGGAGNQPQHF
V: TRBV18
J: TRBJ1-5

CDR3: CASSLLNSNTGELFF
V: TRBV5-5
J: TRBJ2-2

CDR3: CASSRTSGQYNEQFF
V: TRBV7-2
J: TRBJ2-1

CDR3: CASGDEQGEGGYTF
V: TRBV7-4
J: TRBJ1-2

CDR3: CSVERGKNYGYTF
V: TRBV29-1
J: TRBJ1-2

CDR3: CAAGQLAGTGELFF
V: TRBV2
J: TRBJ2-2

CDR3: CASSSLGRTTYTDTQYF
V: TRBV7-2
J: TRBJ2-3

CDR3: CASSLASGSIDTQYF
V: TRBV5-5
J: TRBJ2-3

CDR3: CASRLNTGMGTEAFF
V: TRBV6-1
J: TRBJ1-1

CDR3: CASSLRDLGTEAFF
V: TRBV7-9
J: TRBJ1-1

CDR3: CASSLVSGDSSGANVLTF
V: TRBV5-5
J: TRBJ2-6

CDR3: CASSFQGGRAGELFF
V: TRBV2
J: TRBJ2-2

CDR3: CASSQERDSYSNQPQHF
V: TRBV4-1
J: TRBJ1-5

CDR3: CASSLSGAGVSNQPQHF
V: TRBV28
J: TRBJ1-5

CDR3: CASGQGAYEQYF
V: TRBV30
J: TRBJ2-7

CDR3: CASSPTDAMKTQYF
V: TRBV7-7
J: TRBJ2-5

CDR3: CASSKEAGLNTGELFF
V: TRBV2
J: TRBJ2-2

CDR3: CASSREQGILTEAFF
V: TRBV19
J: TRBJ1-1

CDR3: CASSPPGRTEAFF
V: TRBV18
J: TRBJ1-1

CDR3: CSVASGQWNTEAFF
V: TRBV29-1
J: TRBJ1-1

CDR3: CASSPRQGIANYGYTF
V: TRBV5-1
J: TRBJ1-2

CDR3: CASSKQGQRTDTQYF
V: TRBV4-1
J: TRBJ2-3

CDR3: CASSPFSSGNYNEQFF
V: TRBV18
J: TRBJ2-1

CDR3: CASGLGTTEKLFF
V: TRBV12-5
J: TRBJ1-4

CDR3: CASAGTRTFEQFF
V: TRBV27
J: TRBJ2-1

CDR3: CASSLGGSSGRNEQFF
V: TRBV7-2
J: TRBJ2-1

CDR3: CASSESPANYGYTF
V: TRBV6-1
J: TRBJ1-2

CDR3: CASRLGSNQPQHF
V: TRBV19
J: TRBJ1-5

CDR3: CASSLRWANTGELFF
V: TRBV5-1
J: TRBJ2-2

CDR3: CASRQTNRGDSGNTIYF
V: TRBV5-1
J: TRBJ1-3

CDR3: CASSLVSYEQYF
V: TRBV7-2
J: TRBJ2-7

CDR3: CASSLGAEDYNEQFF
V: TRBV5-1
J: TRBJ2-1

CDR3: CAIAGTGNNEQFF
V: TRBV10-3
J: TRBJ2-1